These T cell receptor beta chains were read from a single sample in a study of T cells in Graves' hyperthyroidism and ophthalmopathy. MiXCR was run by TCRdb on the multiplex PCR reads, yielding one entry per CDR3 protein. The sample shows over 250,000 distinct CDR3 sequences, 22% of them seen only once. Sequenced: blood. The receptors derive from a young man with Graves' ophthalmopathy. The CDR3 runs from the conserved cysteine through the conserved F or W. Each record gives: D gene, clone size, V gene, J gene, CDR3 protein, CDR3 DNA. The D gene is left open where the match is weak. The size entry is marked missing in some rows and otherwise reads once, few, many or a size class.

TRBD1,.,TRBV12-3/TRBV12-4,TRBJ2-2,CASSPTEIRGLTGELFF,TGTGCCAGCAGTCCCACCGAAATCAGGGGGCTTACCGGGGAGCTGTTTTTT
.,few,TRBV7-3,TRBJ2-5,CASSRTREETQYF,TGTGCCAGCAGCCGGACCAGGGAAGAGACCCAGTACTTC
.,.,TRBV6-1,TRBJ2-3,CATTRTQGTDTQYF,TGTGCCACAACGAGGACTCAGGGAACAGATACGCAGTATTTT
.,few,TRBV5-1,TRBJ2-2,CASSLTGPNTGELFF,TGCGCCAGCAGCTTGACAGGACCTAACACCGGGGAGCTGTTTTTT
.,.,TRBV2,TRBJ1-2,CASTPGEDYGYTF,TGTGCCAGCACTCCTGGGGAGGACTATGGCTACACCTTC
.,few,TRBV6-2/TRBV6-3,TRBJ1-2,CASSYSGQSSSGYTF,TGTGCCAGCAGTTACTCGGGACAATCAAGCTCTGGCTACACCTTC
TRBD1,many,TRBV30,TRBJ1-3,CAWGQDFSGNTIYF,TGTGCCTGGGGACAGGACTTCTCTGGAAACACCATATATTTT
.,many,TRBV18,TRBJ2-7,CASSPTGPEGEQYF,TGTGCCAGCTCACCCACAGGTCCCGAGGGGGAGCAGTACTTC
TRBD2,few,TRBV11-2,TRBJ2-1,CASSLIVSGSREQFF,TGTGCCAGCAGCTTAATCGTGAGCGGGAGTCGAGAGCAGTTCTTC
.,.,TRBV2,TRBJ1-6,CARRAQYNSPLLF,TGTGCCAGAAGGGCACAGTATAATTCACCCCTCCTCTTT
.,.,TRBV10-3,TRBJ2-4,CAISESPGTLGDIQYF,TGTGCCATCAGTGAGTCTCCCGGGACTCTTGGGGACATTCAGTACTTC
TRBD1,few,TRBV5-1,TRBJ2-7,CASSLSGQGSQKYF,TGCGCCAGCAGCTTATCCGGACAGGGTTCACAGAAGTACTTC
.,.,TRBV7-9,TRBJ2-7,CASSDPWGGASYEQYF,TGTGCCAGCAGCGATCCATGGGGGGGCGCCTCCTACGAGCAGTACTTC
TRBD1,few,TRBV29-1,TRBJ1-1,CSIQTGRNTEAFF,TGCAGCATTCAGACAGGGCGGAACACTGAAGCTTTCTTT